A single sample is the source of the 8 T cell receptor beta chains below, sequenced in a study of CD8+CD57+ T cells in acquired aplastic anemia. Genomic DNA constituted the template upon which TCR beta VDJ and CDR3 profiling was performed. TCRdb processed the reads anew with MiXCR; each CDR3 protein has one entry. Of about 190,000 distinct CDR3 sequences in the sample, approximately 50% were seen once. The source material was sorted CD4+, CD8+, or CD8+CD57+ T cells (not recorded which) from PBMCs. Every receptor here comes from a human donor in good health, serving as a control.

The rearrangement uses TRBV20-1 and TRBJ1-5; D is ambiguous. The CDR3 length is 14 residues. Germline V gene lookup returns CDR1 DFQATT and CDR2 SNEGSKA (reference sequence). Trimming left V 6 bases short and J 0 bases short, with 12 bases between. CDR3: CSARGEHSNQPQHF. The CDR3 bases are TGCAGTGCCCGGGGAGAGCATAGCAATCAGCCCCAGCATTTT.

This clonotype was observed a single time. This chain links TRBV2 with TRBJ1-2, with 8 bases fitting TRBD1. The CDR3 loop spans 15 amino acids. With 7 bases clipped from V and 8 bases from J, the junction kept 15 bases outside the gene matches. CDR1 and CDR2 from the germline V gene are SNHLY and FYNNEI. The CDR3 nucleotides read TGTGCCAGCACCCCGCTCGACAGGGGAAGCGGCGGCTACACCTTC. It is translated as CASTPLDRGSGGYTF.

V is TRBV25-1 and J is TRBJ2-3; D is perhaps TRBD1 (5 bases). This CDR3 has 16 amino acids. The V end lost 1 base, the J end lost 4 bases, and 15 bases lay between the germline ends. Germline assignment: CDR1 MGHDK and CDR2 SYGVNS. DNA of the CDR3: TGTGCCAGCAGTGAATTTGGCAGGGATCTAGCAGATACGCAGTATTTT. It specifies CASSEFGRDLADTQYF.

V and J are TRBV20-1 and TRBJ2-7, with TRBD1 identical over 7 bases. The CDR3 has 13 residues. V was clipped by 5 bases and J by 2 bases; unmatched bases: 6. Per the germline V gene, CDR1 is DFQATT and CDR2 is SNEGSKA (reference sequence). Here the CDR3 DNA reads TGCAGTGCTCGACAGGGTCTTACCTACGAGCAGTACTTC. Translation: CSARQGLTYEQYF.

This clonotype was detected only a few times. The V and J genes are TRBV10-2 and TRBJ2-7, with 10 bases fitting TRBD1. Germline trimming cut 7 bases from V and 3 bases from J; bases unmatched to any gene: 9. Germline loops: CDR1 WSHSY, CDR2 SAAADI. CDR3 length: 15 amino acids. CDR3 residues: CASNAGTGVNYEQYF. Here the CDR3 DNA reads TGCGCCAGCAACGCCGGGACAGGGGTTAACTACGAGCAGTACTTC.

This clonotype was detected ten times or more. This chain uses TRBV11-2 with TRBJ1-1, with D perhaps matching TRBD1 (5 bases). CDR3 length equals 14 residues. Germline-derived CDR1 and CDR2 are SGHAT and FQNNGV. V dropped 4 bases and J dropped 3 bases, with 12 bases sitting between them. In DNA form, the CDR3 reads TGTGCCAGCAGCTCTTACGGGACCCACACTGAAGCTTTCTTT. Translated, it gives CASSSYGTHTEAFF.

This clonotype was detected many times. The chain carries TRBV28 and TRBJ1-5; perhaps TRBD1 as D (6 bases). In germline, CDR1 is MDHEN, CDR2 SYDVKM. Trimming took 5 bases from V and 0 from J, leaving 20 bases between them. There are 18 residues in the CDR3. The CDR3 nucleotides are TGTGCCAGCAGTCTGCGAACAGGGTTGGAGATTAGCAATCAGCCCCAGCATTTT. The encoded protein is CASSLRTGLEISNQPQHF. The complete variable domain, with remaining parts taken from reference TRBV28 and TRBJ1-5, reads DVKVTQSSRYLVKRTGEKVFLECVQDMDHENMFWYRQDPGLGLRLIYFSYDVKMKEKGDIPEGYSVSREKKERFSLILESASTNQTSMYLCASSLRTGLEISNQPQHFGDGTRLSIL.

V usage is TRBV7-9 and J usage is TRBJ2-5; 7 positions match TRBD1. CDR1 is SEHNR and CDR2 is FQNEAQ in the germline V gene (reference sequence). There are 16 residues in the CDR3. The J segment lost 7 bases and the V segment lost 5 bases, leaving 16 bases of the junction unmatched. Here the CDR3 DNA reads TGTGCCAGCAGCGCGAAAGGGGGCACCTTTTGGGGGACCCAGTACTTC. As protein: CASSAKGGTFWGTQYF.